Detailed here is one T cell receptor beta chain. What it binds is unknown. This specimen belongs to a study of tumor-infiltrating lymphocytes in primary liver carcinoma. Study background: Tumor staging was T1-T3 N0M0; sizes spanned roughly 4.2 to 10 cm across. Findings and limits, study-wide: Whereas tumor region pairs overlapped more, tumor-adjacent and tumor-blood pairs overlapped less.

From unsorted bulk tissue weighing about 20-33 mg, DNA and RNA were co-extracted. Surgical resection served as treatment for the primary liver carcinoma of these patients. Researchers generated TCR beta cDNA from approximately 520 ng of total RNA, relying on a constant-region primer. Researchers made the TCR beta libraries by running three nested multiplex PCR rounds with slightly modified ARM-PCR. TCRdb called the multiplex PCR reads again in MiXCR, with one record for every CDR3 protein. Among about 37,000 distinct CDR3 sequences listed, approximately 71% were seen once. The receptor's source is a man between 40 and 49 years old with primary liver carcinoma and hepatitis B virus infection. The sample was tumor-adjacent normal liver tissue.

The CDR3 protein is CASSQDCIVQYF. The DNA of the CDR3 is TGCGCCAGCAGCCAAGACTGTATAGTCCAGTACTTC. The chain recombines TRBV4-3 with TRBJ2-5; no definite D call. Trimming took 0 bases from V and 10 from J, leaving 9 bases between them. The CDR3 spans 12 residues. Germline lookup yields CDR1 LGHNA and CDR2 YSLEER.